This T cell receptor beta chain came from a study of blood T cell repertoires in COVID-19. The overall study: The samples span acute and convalescent COVID-19 from the United States, Italy and Spain.

This clone showed up just once. As processed by the authors: Amplification of reference gene primers was used by the study to estimate nucleated cell counts. Profiled with immunoSEQ multiplex PCR; TCRdb holds only in-frame clones, not every one. That table furnishes V, J and clone size, whereas the DNA furnished D and trimming. Among about 210,000 clones listed, almost 85% were seen once. Germline loops: CDR1 MDHEN, CDR2 SYDVKM. The CDR3 loop spans 19 amino acids. Germline trimming cut 2 bases from V and 1 base from J; bases unmatched to any gene: 14. This chain uses TRBV28 with TRBJ1-1; TRBD1 agrees at 9 bases. The sequence was obtained from a man over 45 with COVID-19, enrolled during active disease. Input material: peripheral blood. The CDR3 bases are TGTGCCAGCAGTTTACCTAGAACAGGGGGCGGTTCCTCGAACACTGAAGCTTTCTTT. Its translation: CASSLPRTGGGSSNTEAFF.